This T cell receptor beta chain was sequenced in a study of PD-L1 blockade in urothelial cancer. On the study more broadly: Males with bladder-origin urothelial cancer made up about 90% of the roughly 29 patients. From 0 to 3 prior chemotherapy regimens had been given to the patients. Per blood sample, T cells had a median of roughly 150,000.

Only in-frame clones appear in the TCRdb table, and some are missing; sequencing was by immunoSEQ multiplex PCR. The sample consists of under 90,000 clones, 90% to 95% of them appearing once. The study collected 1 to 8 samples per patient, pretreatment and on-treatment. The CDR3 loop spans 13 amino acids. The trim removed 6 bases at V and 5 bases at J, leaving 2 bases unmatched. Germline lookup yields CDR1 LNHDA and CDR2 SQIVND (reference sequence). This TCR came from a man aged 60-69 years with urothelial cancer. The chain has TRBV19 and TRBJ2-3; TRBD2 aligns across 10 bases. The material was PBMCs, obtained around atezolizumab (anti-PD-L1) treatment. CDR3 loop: CASRSSGRDTQYF. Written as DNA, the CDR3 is TGTGCCAGTAGATCTAGCGGGAGAGATACGCAGTATTTT.